This record concerns one T cell receptor beta chain sequence. The entry originates in a study of CD8+ T cells in alopecia areata. Extraction of RNA preceded its reverse transcription into cDNA, which served as the sequencing template. The method was immunoSEQ multiplex PCR; TCRdb's version includes in-frame clones alone and lacks a portion of them. The sample includes about 200,000 clones, roughly 56% of them seen just once. Germline V gene data show CDR1 as LNHNV and CDR2 as YYDKDF (reference sequence). With 6 bases removed from V and 4 bases from J, the gap between germline ends came to 7 bases. This CDR3 is built from 12 residues.

The V call is TRBV15, the J call TRBJ2-1; D unresolved. This TCR was recovered from a human donor in good health. Material for sequencing was CD8+ T cells sorted from blood. The CDR3 protein is CATSSNYNEQFF. CDR3 nucleotides: TGTGCCACCAGTTCCAATTACAATGAGCAGTTCTTC.